This T cell receptor (beta chain) originates from a study of T cells in narcolepsy. The germline V and J ends were trimmed by 8 bases and 0 bases, with 8 bases remaining between them. Germline V gene lookup returns CDR1 MNHNS and CDR2 SASEGT. The CDR3 has 12 amino acids. Study-level findings and limits: No autoreactive T cell clone sequences appeared in some memory CD4+ repertoires. HCRT-specific and TRIB2-specific autoreactive clonotypes appeared among same-patient CSF and blood CD4+ clonotypes.

Assay: immunoSEQ multiplex PCR; the TCRdb copy retains only in-frame clones and omits some. The sample lists roughly 25,000 clones; roughly two thirds were seen once. Details on this clone: Its antigen is unknown.

The chain couples TRBV6-1 to TRBJ2-7; D possibly matches TRBD1 or TRBD2 (5 bases each). The sequence derives from a human donor in good health. Sequenced material: memory (CD45RA-) CD4+ T cells from blood. The CDR3 loop is CASRGASYEQYF. CDR3 coding DNA: TGTGCCAGCCGAGGGGCCTCCTACGAGCAGTACTTC.